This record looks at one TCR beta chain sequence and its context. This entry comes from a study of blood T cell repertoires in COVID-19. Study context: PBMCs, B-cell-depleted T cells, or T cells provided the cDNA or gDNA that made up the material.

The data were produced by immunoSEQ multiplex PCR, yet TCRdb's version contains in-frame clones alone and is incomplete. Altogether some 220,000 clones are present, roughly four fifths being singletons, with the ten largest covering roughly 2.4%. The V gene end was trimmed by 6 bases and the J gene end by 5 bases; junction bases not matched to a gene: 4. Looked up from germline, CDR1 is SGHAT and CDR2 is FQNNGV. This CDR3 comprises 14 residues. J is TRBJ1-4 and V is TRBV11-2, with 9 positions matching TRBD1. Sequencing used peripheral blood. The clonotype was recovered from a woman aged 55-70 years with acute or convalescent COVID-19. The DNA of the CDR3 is TGTGCCAGCAGACGACAGGGGGGAAATGAAAAACTGTTTTTT. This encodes CASRRQGGNEKLFF.